This TCR beta chain was sequenced during a study of CD8 T cells in Susac syndrome (dated by TCRdb to the late 2010s). With respect to the entire study: Of the Susac syndrome patients who were sequenced, fewer than 10 were in clinical remission while about six had clinically active disease. Susac syndrome patients were therapy-naive, on corticosteroids (some also receiving IVIg), or on IVIg alone at blood withdrawal. Repertoire sequencing was used to test whether CD8+ T cell activation and differentiation in Susac syndrome was antigen driven. Broader findings and caveats from the paper: The study acknowledged that relatively few individuals were included in the TCR sequencing and HLA analysis. In patients with Susac syndrome, the CD4+ T cell repertoire showed no detectable clonal expansion.

To note about this clonotype: Its antigen is currently not known. Per-nucleotide qualities are absent, and no much larger clonotype sits a single base away.

Peripheral blood CD8+ and CD4+ T cells from healthy donors, Susac syndrome patients and multiple sclerosis patients were profiled by high-throughput TCR beta sequencing. Recently defined diagnostic criteria for definite or probable disease were met by the Susac syndrome patients. Bulk CD8+ and CD4+ T cells were purified magnetically by negative isolation, whereas CD8+ TEMRA cells were enriched by FACS. Blood was collected in EDTA tubes and processed within 24 hours, with PBMCs isolated through density gradient centrifugation. PBMCs destined for TCR sequencing were cryopreserved in liquid nitrogen and later thawed in a 37 °C water bath. The sorted or isolated CD4+, CD8+ and CD8+ TEMRA cells had a purity of 90% or higher. The junction shows trimming of 3 bases on V and 5 bases on J, plus 8 bases between the germline ends. The CDR3 runs 13 amino acids, cysteine and phenylalanine included. Of the read, only the CDR3 DNA is kept; its 39 bases are in frame from base 1.

RNA was extracted with the RNeasy kit and roughly 0.5 to 1 ug was reverse transcribed using random hexamers. The immunoSEQ multiplex PCR assay, covering 54 Vbeta and 13 Jbeta segments, was used to amplify TCR beta CDR3 regions. PCR amplification bias was corrected using a synthetic template baseline for primer optimization and computational correction. The authors' pipeline ran thus. Reads were annotated to V, D and J genes per IMGT and analyzed with immunoSEQ Analyzer, keeping only productive sequences. To calculate clonality, Shannon entropy was normalized by log2 of the number of productive unique sequences and then subtracted from one. For each patient and control, public and private clones were evaluated within the 100 most prevalent clones. Clones were defined as Susac-specific if absent from the healthy and MS cohorts, from around 1,000 published viral clones and from other ImmuneACCESS disease sequences. The raw public data were reprocessed by TCRdb itself: fastp quality trimming at Q25, MiXCR clonotype calling, in-frame beta chains only. Entries that share a CDR3 protein sequence are merged under the most common genes and DNA. These V and J calls are TCRdb output, not the study's own analysis. The table for this sample lists 140,000 to 150,000 distinct CDR3 sequences; 90% to 96% of them were counted only once. Over 0.075% of the sample lies in the top ten.

The TCR originated in a human donor with Susac syndrome. The sample taken for sequencing was CD4+ T cells from PBMCs. The V and J genes are TRBV12-3 or TRBV12-4 and TRBJ1-5; no D gene call is confident. The sequenced DNA is TGTGCCAGCAGTTTTTCTAGAGATCAGCCCCAGCATTTT. This codes for CASSFSRDQPQHF.